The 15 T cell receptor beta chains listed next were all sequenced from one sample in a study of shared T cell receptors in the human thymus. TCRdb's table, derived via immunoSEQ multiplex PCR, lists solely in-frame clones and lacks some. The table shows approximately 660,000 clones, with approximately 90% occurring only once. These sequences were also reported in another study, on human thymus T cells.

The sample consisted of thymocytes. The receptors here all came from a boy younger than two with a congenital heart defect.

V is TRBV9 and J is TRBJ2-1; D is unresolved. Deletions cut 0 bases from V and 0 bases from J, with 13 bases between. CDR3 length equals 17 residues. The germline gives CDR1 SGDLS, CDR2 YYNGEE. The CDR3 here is CASSVGHLRSSYNEQFF. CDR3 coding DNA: TGTGCCAGCAGCGTAGGCCATCTCAGAAGCTCCTACAATGAGCAGTTCTTC.

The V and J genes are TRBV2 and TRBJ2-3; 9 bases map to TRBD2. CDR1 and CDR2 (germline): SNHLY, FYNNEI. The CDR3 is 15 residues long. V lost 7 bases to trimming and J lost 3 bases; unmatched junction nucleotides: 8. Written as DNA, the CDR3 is TGTGCCAGCACCCCGCGGCGGGAGGGGACAGATACGCAGTATTTT. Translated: CASTPRREGTDTQYF.

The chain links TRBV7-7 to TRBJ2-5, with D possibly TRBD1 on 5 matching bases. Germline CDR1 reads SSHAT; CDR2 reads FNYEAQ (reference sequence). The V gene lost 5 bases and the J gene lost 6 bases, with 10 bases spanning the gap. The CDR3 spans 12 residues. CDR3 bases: TGTGCCAGCAGCCCCAGGGTCCAGACCCAGTACTTC. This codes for CASSPRVQTQYF.

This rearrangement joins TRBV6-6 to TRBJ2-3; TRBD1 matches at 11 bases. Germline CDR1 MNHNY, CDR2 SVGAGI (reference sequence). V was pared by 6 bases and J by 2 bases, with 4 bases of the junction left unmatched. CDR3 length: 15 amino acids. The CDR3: CASRGQGGDTDTQYF. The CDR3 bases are TGTGCCAGCAGGGGACAGGGGGGAGACACAGATACGCAGTATTTT.

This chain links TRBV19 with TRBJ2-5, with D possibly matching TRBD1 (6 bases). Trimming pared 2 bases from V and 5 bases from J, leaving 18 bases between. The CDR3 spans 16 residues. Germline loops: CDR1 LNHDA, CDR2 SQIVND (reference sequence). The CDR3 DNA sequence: TGTGCCAGTAGTATAAAGGACAGCCCCCATGAGGAGACCCAGTACTTC. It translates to CASSIKDSPHEETQYF.

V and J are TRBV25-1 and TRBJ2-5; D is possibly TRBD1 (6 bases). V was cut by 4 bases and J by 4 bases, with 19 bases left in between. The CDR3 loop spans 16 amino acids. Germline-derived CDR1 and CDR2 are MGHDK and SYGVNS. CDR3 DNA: TGTGCCAGCAGTGGCCCGACAGTAGGGGGTCTAGAGACCCAGTACTTC. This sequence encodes CASSGPTVGGLETQYF.

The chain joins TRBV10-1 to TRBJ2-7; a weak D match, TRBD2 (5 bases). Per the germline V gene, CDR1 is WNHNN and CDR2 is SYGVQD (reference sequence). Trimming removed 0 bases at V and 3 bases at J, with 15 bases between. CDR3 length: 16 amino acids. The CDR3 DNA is TGCGCCAGCAGTGAGTCGATCCGGGGTCTCCACTACGAGCAGTACTTC. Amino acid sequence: CASSESIRGLHYEQYF.

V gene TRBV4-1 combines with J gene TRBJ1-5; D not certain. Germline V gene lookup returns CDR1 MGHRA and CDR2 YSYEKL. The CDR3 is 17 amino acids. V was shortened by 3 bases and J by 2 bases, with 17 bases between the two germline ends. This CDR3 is CASSHSSGREGNQPQHF. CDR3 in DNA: TGCGCCAGCAGCCATTCTTCCGGGAGGGAGGGCAATCAGCCCCAGCATTTT.

CDR3 coding DNA: TGTGCCAGCAGCCTACAGCCTTCACAAGAGACCCAGTACTTC. Protein: CASSLQPSQETQYF. J is TRBJ2-5 and V is TRBV6-5, with D hard to call. Germline-derived CDR1 and CDR2 are MNHEY and SVGAGI. The CDR3 covers 14 residues. The V end was cut by 6 bases, the J end by 2 bases, with 13 bases between.

In nucleotides, the CDR3 is TGCGCCAGCAGCCAAGCACTTAATTATCAGCCCCAGCATTTT. This encodes CASSQALNYQPQHF. J is TRBJ1-5 and V is TRBV4-3; the D is unclear. Germline lookup yields CDR1 LGHNA and CDR2 YSLEER. CDR3 length equals 14 residues. The V and J ends lost 1 base and 5 bases respectively, with 9 bases between them.

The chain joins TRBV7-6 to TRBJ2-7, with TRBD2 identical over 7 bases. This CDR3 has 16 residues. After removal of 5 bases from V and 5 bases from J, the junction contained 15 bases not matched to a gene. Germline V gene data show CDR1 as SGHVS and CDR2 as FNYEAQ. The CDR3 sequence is CASSLNRLAPLHEQYF. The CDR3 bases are TGTGCCAGCAGCCTAAATCGACTAGCCCCTCTCCACGAGCAGTACTTC.

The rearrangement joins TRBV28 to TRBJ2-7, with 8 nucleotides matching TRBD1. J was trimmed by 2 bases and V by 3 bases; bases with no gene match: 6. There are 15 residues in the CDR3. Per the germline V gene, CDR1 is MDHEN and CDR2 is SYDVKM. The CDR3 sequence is CASSFGQGGTYEQYF. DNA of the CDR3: TGTGCCAGCAGTTTTGGACAGGGAGGTACCTACGAGCAGTACTTC.

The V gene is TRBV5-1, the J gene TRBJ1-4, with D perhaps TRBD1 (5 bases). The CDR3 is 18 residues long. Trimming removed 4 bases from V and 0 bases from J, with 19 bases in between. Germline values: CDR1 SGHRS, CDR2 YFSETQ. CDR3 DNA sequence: TGCGCCAGCAGCCTAGGGGACTTACCCGTTGCAACTAATGAAAAACTGTTTTTT. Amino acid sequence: CASSLGDLPVATNEKLFF.

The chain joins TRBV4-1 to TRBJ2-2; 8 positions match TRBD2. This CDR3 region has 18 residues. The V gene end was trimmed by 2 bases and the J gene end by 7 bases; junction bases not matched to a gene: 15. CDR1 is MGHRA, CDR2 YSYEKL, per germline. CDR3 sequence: CASSQSRPGTSVGGELFF. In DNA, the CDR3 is TGCGCCAGCAGCCAATCCCGTCCCGGGACTAGTGTCGGCGGGGAGCTGTTTTTT.

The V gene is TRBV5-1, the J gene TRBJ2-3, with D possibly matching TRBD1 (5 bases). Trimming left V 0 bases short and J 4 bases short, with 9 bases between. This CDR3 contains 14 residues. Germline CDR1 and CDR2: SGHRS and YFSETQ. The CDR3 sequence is CASSLGLGADTQYF. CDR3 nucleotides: TGCGCCAGCAGCTTGGGCCTAGGGGCAGATACGCAGTATTTT.